The 10 T cell receptor beta chains reported below all come from one sample, sequenced in a study of shared clonotypes between healthy human individuals. Produced via immunoSEQ multiplex PCR; TCRdb's table is partial and in-frame only. Of more than 450,000 clones listed, around 74% are singletons. Specimen: PBMCs. All receptors come from a middle-aged woman in good health. Some clones in this sample may be carry-over from other donors' samples.

The chain recombines TRBV5-5 with TRBJ2-1; tentative D call: TRBD2 (6 bases). Between the trimmed V and J ends, which lost 0 bases and 6 bases, there was a span of 10 bases. The V gene's germline CDR1 is SGHKS and CDR2 YYEKEE (reference sequence). The CDR3 length is 14 residues. The CDR3 here is CASSLELGGNEQFF. CDR3 DNA sequence: TGTGCCAGCAGCTTGGAACTGGGGGGCAATGAGCAGTTCTTC.

This rearrangement joins TRBV18 to TRBJ1-3, with D possibly matching TRBD1 (6 bases). Germline-derived CDR1 and CDR2 are KGHSH and LQKENI. V lost 0 bases and J 5 bases, leaving 11 bases between the germline ends. The CDR3 spans 15 residues. The CDR3 region is CASSPPRQGRNTIYF. The CDR3 DNA is TGTGCCAGCTCACCACCGCGGCAGGGGCGAAACACCATATATTTT.

The chain recombines TRBV28 with TRBJ1-3; TRBD1 is a possible D gene (5 bases). From germline, CDR1 is MDHEN and CDR2 SYDVKM. This CDR3 has 14 amino acids. Trimming pared 4 bases from V and 6 bases from J, leaving 13 bases between. CDR3 protein: CASSSPGLENTIYF. The CDR3 DNA follows: TGTGCCAGCAGTTCGCCAGGGTTAGAAAACACCATATATTTT.

The chain employs TRBV9 and TRBJ1-5; 12 bases are shared with TRBD1. Trimming took 4 bases from V and 2 from J; bases not matched to a gene: 10. CDR1 and CDR2 (germline): SGDLS, YYNGEE. The CDR3 length is 18 residues. The CDR3 DNA follows: TGTGCCAGCAGCCATCGGGACAGGGGGCTTACGGGCAATCAGCCCCAGCATTTT. This translates into CASSHRDRGLTGNQPQHF.

V and J are TRBV7-6 and TRBJ2-1; TRBD1 agrees at 7 bases. From germline, CDR1 is SGHVS and CDR2 FNYEAQ. V lost 2 bases and J lost 4; bases outside the gene matches: 8. The CDR3 sequence is 16 residues long. The CDR3 DNA reads TGTGCCAGCAGCTTATGGGGAGCAGGGGGATACAATGAGCAGTTCTTC. It is translated as CASSLWGAGGYNEQFF.

This clone was counted a few times. This chain uses TRBV7-2 with TRBJ1-5; no clear D gene. This CDR3 region has 15 residues. Looked up from germline, CDR1 is SGHTA and CDR2 is FQGNSA. Trimming removed 1 base at V and 7 bases at J, with 14 bases between. Here the CDR3 DNA reads TGTGCCAGCAGCTTAGGATCGTCGGGTTACCAGCCCCAGCATTTT. Protein product: CASSLGSSGYQPQHF.

The CDR3 region has the DNA TGTGCCAGCAGCTTGGGGCCGAATGTCAATGAGCAGTTCTTC. The encoded protein is CASSLGPNVNEQFF. J is TRBJ2-1 and V is TRBV11-3, with D possibly TRBD1 on 5 matching bases. V was clipped by 3 bases and J by 6 bases, with 12 bases between them. In germline, CDR1 is SGHNT, CDR2 YENEEA. This CDR3 comprises 14 residues.

The chain has TRBV18 and TRBJ2-1; TRBD1 aligns across 9 bases. The ends lost 0 bases at V and 7 bases at J; junction bases unmatched: 4. Looked up from germline, CDR1 is KGHSH and CDR2 is LQKENI. This CDR3 comprises 15 residues. CDR3 loop: CASSPPQGARNEQFF. In DNA form, the CDR3 reads TGTGCCAGCTCACCACCACAGGGGGCCCGAAATGAGCAGTTCTTC.

This chain connects TRBV6-4 to TRBJ2-7, with TRBD2 matching over 9 bases. The J segment lost 1 base and the V segment lost 3 bases, leaving 4 bases of the junction unmatched. Germline-derived CDR1 and CDR2 are MRHNA and SNTAGT. The CDR3 sequence is 15 residues long. Here the CDR3 reads CASSELAGSSYEQYF. In DNA form, the CDR3 reads TGTGCCAGCAGTGAACTAGCGGGTTCTTCCTACGAGCAGTACTTC.

The chain is built from TRBV19 and TRBJ2-1, with a weak D call TRBD2 (6 bases). Germline CDR1 and CDR2: LNHDA and SQIVND (reference sequence). V lost 6 bases to trimming and J lost 6 bases, with 24 bases between them. CDR3 length: 17 amino acids. CDR3 sequence reads: CASSLRASGPPPNEQFF. The CDR3 coding sequence is TGTGCCAGTAGCCTCCGGGCCAGCGGGCCCCCGCCCAATGAGCAGTTCTTC.